This note documents a single T cell receptor beta chain sequence. The V and J ends lost 1 base and 11 bases, in that order; junction bases with no gene match: 7. Germline V CDR1 and CDR2: SGDLS, YYNGEE. The CDR3 is 13 amino acids. Profiled with immunoSEQ multiplex PCR; TCRdb holds only in-frame clones, not every one. The sample lists about 110,000 clones, roughly 90% occurring once. This record comes from a study of blood T cell repertoires in COVID-19. The wider study: Samples of COVID-19 (acute and convalescent) were obtained from the United States, Italy and Spain.

Sequences were obtained from peripheral blood. The J gene is TRBJ2-3, the V gene TRBV9; 7 bases agree with TRBD2. This TCR came from a man aged 35 to 55 with active or convalescent COVID-19. The CDR3 loop is CASSVQDAGVQYF. In nucleotides, the CDR3 is TGTGCCAGCAGCGTACAGGACGCGGGGGTGCAGTATTTT.